The next 7 T cell receptor beta chains were all read from a single sample in a study of blood T cells in healthy people across ages. PCR was performed a second time for roughly 7 to 12 cycles using a sample-barcoded 5' primer and a J-beta primer mix. MiXCR, applied by TCRdb to the 5' RACE reads, yields one record per CDR3 protein. This sample has roughly 1.4 million distinct CDR3 sequences; 45% to 70% occur once, and the top ten carry over 5.5%. Sequencing input: blood. These receptors were obtained from a man aged 18 to 30 in good health.

The chain combines TRBV7-2 with TRBJ2-5, with D tentatively TRBD2 (5 bases). This CDR3 spans 13 amino acids. The germline gives CDR1 SGHTA, CDR2 FQGNSA. The V end was cut by 4 bases, the J end by 7 bases, with 13 bases between. CDR3 nucleotides: TGTGCCAGCAGCTCGGAAACCGGAGGGACCCAGTACTTC. It is translated as CASSSETGGTQYF.

The V gene is TRBV15, the J gene TRBJ1-1; D unclear. Germline CDR1 is LNHNV and CDR2 is YYDKDF (reference sequence). This CDR3 has 14 amino acids. Trimming shortened V by 0 bases and J by 3 bases, and 8 bases separated the two germline ends. The CDR3 reads CATSRDRRDTEAFF. In DNA form, the CDR3 reads TGTGCCACCAGCAGAGATAGGAGGGACACTGAAGCTTTCTTT.

The chain couples TRBV27 to TRBJ1-2; TRBD1 is a possible D gene (5 bases). The CDR3 spans 14 residues. The germline gives CDR1 MNHEY, CDR2 SMNVEV (reference sequence). Trimming removed 5 bases at V and 1 base at J, with 11 bases between. The CDR3 DNA sequence: TGTGCCAGCAGTCCGATGACAGTTAACTATGGCTACACCTTC. The encoded protein is CASSPMTVNYGYTF.

The genes are TRBV20-1 and TRBJ2-3; 7 nucleotides align to TRBD2. With V trimmed by 5 bases and J by 6 bases, 8 bases remained unmatched. The germline CDR1 and CDR2 sequences are DFQATT and SNEGSKA (reference sequence). CDR3 length: 13 residues. The CDR3 loop is CSAGPGGADTQYF. Here the CDR3 DNA reads TGCAGTGCTGGCCCGGGGGGAGCGGATACGCAGTATTTT.

The chain carries TRBV29-1 and TRBJ2-5, with 7 bases that match TRBD2. Per the germline V gene, CDR1 is SQVTM and CDR2 is ANQGSEA. V dropped 0 bases and J dropped 1; count of bases not matched to a gene: 8. The CDR3 has 16 amino acids. Written as DNA, the CDR3 is TGCAGCGTTGAAGATGGCCAGGGAGGGCCCCAAGAGACCCAGTACTTC. Translated, it gives CSVEDGQGGPQETQYF.

V usage is TRBV27 and J usage is TRBJ2-7, with TRBD2 matching over 11 bases. With V trimmed by 2 bases and J by 3 bases, 6 bases remained unmatched. The germline CDR1 and CDR2 sequences are MNHEY and SMNVEV (reference sequence). The CDR3 runs to 16 residues. CDR3 in DNA: TGTGCCAGCAGTTTAGACGGACTAGCGGGTAACTACGAGCAGTACTTC. Its protein product is CASSLDGLAGNYEQYF.

The rearrangement joins TRBV5-5 to TRBJ2-5; 12 positions agree with TRBD1. The J segment lost 1 base and the V segment lost 2 bases, leaving 6 bases of the junction unmatched. The CDR3 sequence is 17 residues long. Germline CDR1 and CDR2: SGHKS and YYEKEE (reference sequence). The CDR3 is CASSFTGTGGLQETQYF. CDR3 nucleotide sequence: TGTGCCAGCAGCTTTACTGGGACAGGGGGCCTCCAAGAGACCCAGTACTTC.